The clone carrying this T cell receptor beta chain was recorded once. Original processing methods: Reference gene primer amplification gave estimated nucleated cell counts. The repertoire was sequenced with immunoSEQ multiplex PCR; TCRdb's copy has only in-frame clones and lacks some. Clonal size and the V and J genes are those of that table, whereas D and trimming came from the DNA. This table holds around 200,000 clones, roughly 86% found once. The sample originates from a study of blood T cell repertoires in COVID-19. On the study more broadly: Acute and convalescent COVID-19 specimens originated in the United States, Italy and Spain. Sample material is recorded as cDNA or gDNA derived from T cells, B-cell-depleted T cells, or PBMCs.

CDR3 length equals 15 residues. J was trimmed by 2 bases and V by 4 bases; bases with no gene match: 8. Germline lookup yields CDR1 SGDLS and CDR2 YYNGEE. Sequenced sample: peripheral blood. This clonotype was obtained from a man between 65 and 85 years old with acute or convalescent COVID-19. The chain carries TRBV9 and TRBJ1-2, with 7 positions matching TRBD1. The CDR3 sequence is CASSPRDRWNYGYTF. DNA of the CDR3: TGTGCCAGCAGCCCTCGGGACAGATGGAACTATGGCTACACCTTC. The full variable domain, with the rest looked up from reference TRBV9 and TRBJ1-2, is DSGVTQTPKHLITATGQRVTLRCSPRSGDLSVYWYQQSLDQGLQFLIQYYNGEERAKGNILERFSAQQFPDLHSELNLSSLELGDSALYFCASSPRDRWNYGYTFGSGTRLTVV.